The 29 T cell receptor beta chains in this list originate from one sample, sequenced in a study of OX40 agonist ivuxolimab in advanced cancers. Produced via immunoSEQ multiplex PCR; TCRdb's table is partial and in-frame only. The sample lists roughly 34,000 clones, approximately 89% occurring once. Source: CD4+ or CD8+ T cells sorted from blood, taken in a trial of the OX40 agonist ivuxolimab. These receptors all stem from an adult with an advanced solid tumor such as melanoma, head and neck, liver or kidney cancer.

The gene calls are TRBV6-5 and TRBJ1-2, with unresolved D. The ends were cut back, 2 bases at V and 5 bases at J, with 12 bases in the middle. Germline V lookup: CDR1 MNHEY, CDR2 SVGAGI. The CDR3 spans 14 residues. The CDR3, as DNA: TGTGCCAGCAGTTACGGATGGGGTCAATATGGCTACACCTTC. It encodes CASSYGWGQYGYTF.

The V and J genes are TRBV5-1 and TRBJ2-2, with D unclear. Trimming cost V 0 bases and J 5 bases, with 5 bases left between them. This CDR3 region has 13 residues. Germline V lookup: CDR1 SGHRS, CDR2 YFSETQ. CDR3 residues: CASSLGVTGELFF. In nucleotides, the CDR3 is TGCGCCAGCAGCTTGGGGGTTACCGGGGAGCTGTTTTTT.

The chain has TRBV7-3 and TRBJ2-3, with 7 nucleotides matching TRBD2. The trim removed 4 bases at V and 8 bases at J, leaving 3 bases unmatched. The CDR3 length is 12 residues. Per the germline V gene, CDR1 is SGHTA and CDR2 is FQGTGA. The CDR3 DNA reads as TGTGCCAGCAGCTCGGGGGAGGGTACGCAGTATTTT. Translation gives CASSSGEGTQYF.

The chain links TRBV11-1 to TRBJ1-6; D unresolved. Germline V CDR1 and CDR2: SGHAT, FQDESV (reference sequence). V gave up 5 bases and J gave up 6 bases, with 11 bases separating them. The length of the CDR3 is 14 residues. The CDR3 region is CASSLRWGNSPLHF. The CDR3 DNA reads TGTGCCAGCAGCCTAAGATGGGGTAATTCACCCCTCCACTTT.

This clone was picked up a small number of times. The J gene is TRBJ2-5, the V gene TRBV18; D tentatively fits TRBD1 or TRBD2 (6 bases each). This CDR3 spans 16 amino acids. Per germline, CDR1 KGHSH and CDR2 LQKENI. Deletions cut 2 bases from V and 6 bases from J, with 19 bases between. The CDR3 DNA is TGTGCCAGCTCACCAAACCAGACAGGAGGGGGACAGACCCAGTACTTC. This translates into CASSPNQTGGGQTQYF.

The chain joins TRBV7-2 to TRBJ2-7; TRBD2 matches at 7 bases. The V gene end was trimmed by 2 bases and the J gene end by 2 bases; junction bases not matched to a gene: 9. Per the germline V gene, CDR1 is SGHTA and CDR2 is FQGNSA. There are 16 residues in the CDR3. The CDR3 spells CASSLRSGLGTYEQYF. The CDR3 bases are TGTGCCAGCAGCTTACGTAGCGGGTTGGGCACCTACGAGCAGTACTTC.

The chain recombines TRBV4-2 with TRBJ1-2; D uncertain. V was cut by 7 bases and J by 2 bases, with 14 bases left in between. CDR3 length: 14 residues. Germline V gene lookup returns CDR1 LGHNA and CDR2 YNFKEQ. CDR3 sequence: CASIPSKGNYGYTF. The CDR3 coding sequence is TGTGCCAGCATCCCAAGTAAGGGCAACTATGGCTACACCTTC.

The genes are TRBV11-2 and TRBJ2-7; 8 nucleotides agree with TRBD2. This CDR3 region has 15 residues. The germline gives CDR1 SGHAT, CDR2 FQNNGV. The junction had 11 bases not matched to a gene; V was cut back by 4 bases and J by 6 bases. The chain's CDR3 is CASSSTAGAPSEQYF. The CDR3 bases are TGTGCCAGCAGCTCGACAGCGGGGGCCCCATCCGAGCAGTACTTC.

The V gene is TRBV20-1, the J gene TRBJ1-1; D unclear. This CDR3 comprises 8 residues. Per the germline V gene, CDR1 is DFQATT and CDR2 is SNEGSKA (reference sequence). V gave up 6 bases and J gave up 8 bases, with 4 bases separating them. The CDR3 DNA follows: TGCAGTGCGCCCGAAGCTTTCTTT. Translating it yields CSAPEAFF.

The chain is built from TRBV4-3 and TRBJ2-2; TRBD2 is a possible D gene (6 bases). The CDR3 loop spans 16 amino acids. Germline V gene sequence: CDR1 LGHNA, CDR2 YSLEER. Trimming cost V 1 base and J 0 bases, with 9 bases left between them. CDR3: CASSQAGTSNTGELFF. The CDR3, as DNA: TGCGCCAGCAGCCAAGCCGGGACTTCGAACACCGGGGAGCTGTTTTTT.

V gene TRBV2 combines with J gene TRBJ2-5; 11 bases fit TRBD2. Losses at the gene ends were 6 bases for V and 5 bases for J; bases not matched to a gene: 5. Looked up from germline, CDR1 is SNHLY and CDR2 is FYNNEI. CDR3 size: 14 residues. CDR3 sequence: CASRTSGSFETQYF. The CDR3 DNA is TGTGCCAGCAGAACTAGCGGGAGTTTTGAGACCCAGTACTTC.

V gene TRBV4-3 combines with J gene TRBJ2-3; D is unclear. Germline assignment: CDR1 LGHNA and CDR2 YSLEER. Trimming pared 4 bases from V and 2 bases from J, leaving 7 bases between. The CDR3 loop spans 13 amino acids. The CDR3 DNA is TGCGCCAGCAGCCCGGAATCCACAGATACGCAGTATTTT. Protein product: CASSPESTDTQYF.

The chain carries TRBV7-2 and TRBJ2-3, with 13 bases aligning to TRBD2. J gave up 1 base and V 4 bases, and 11 bases lay outside the gene matches. Germline CDR1 reads SGHTA; CDR2 reads FQGNSA. The CDR3 extends over 19 amino acids. The CDR3 nucleotides are TGTGCCAGCAGCTCCCCTGGGACTAGCGGGAAAGGGGGCACAGATACGCAGTATTTT. It specifies CASSSPGTSGKGGTDTQYF.

V is TRBV30 and J is TRBJ2-3; 11 bases align to TRBD1. Trimming took 2 bases from V and 6 from J; bases not matched to a gene: 4. The germline gives CDR1 GTSNPN, CDR2 SVGIG (reference sequence). This CDR3 comprises 14 residues. CDR3 in DNA: TGTGCCTGGAGTTTGGACAGGGGGCGTGATACGCAGTATTTT. Residues: CAWSLDRGRDTQYF. The variable domain in full, with the rest retrieved from reference TRBV30 and TRBJ2-3, is SQTIHQWPATLVQPVGSPLSLECTVEGTSNPNLYWYRQAAGRGLQLLFYSVGIGQISSEVPQNLSASRPQDRQFILSSKKLLLSDSGFYLCAWSLDRGRDTQYFGPGTRLTVL.

V usage is TRBV6-4 and J usage is TRBJ2-1, with 7 bases identical to TRBD2. This CDR3 is 15 amino acids long. V lost 11 bases and J lost 8; bases outside the gene matches: 18. In germline, CDR1 is MRHNA, CDR2 SNTAGT. This CDR3 is CAVQFPGLREYEQFF. In DNA, the CDR3 is TGTGCCGTACAATTTCCGGGACTACGAGAGTATGAGCAGTTCTTC.

The chain joins TRBV21-1 to TRBJ1-5. TRBV21-1 is a pseudogene locus. The CDR3 has 14 amino acids. CDR3 bases: TGTGCCAGCAGCAAAGAACCCAGCAATCAGCCCCAGCATTTT. It encodes CASSKEPSNQPQHF.

V gene TRBV14 combines with J gene TRBJ2-7, with unresolved D. V shed 3 bases and J shed 4 bases, with 7 bases lying between them. The CDR3 is 12 amino acids. Germline CDR1 reads SGHDN; CDR2 reads FVKESK. The CDR3 region is CASSHSRYEQYF. The CDR3 DNA follows: TGTGCCAGCAGCCACTCTCGGTACGAGCAGTACTTC. The variable domain in full, completed from reference TRBV14 and TRBJ2-7, reads EAGVTQFPSHSVIEKGQTVTLRCDPISGHDNLYWYRRVMGKEIKFLLHFVKESKQDESGMPNNRFLAERTGGTYSTLKVQPAELEDSGVYFCASSHSRYEQYFGPGTRLTVT.

The rearrangement joins TRBV19 to TRBJ2-1; 9 nucleotides line up with TRBD2. This CDR3 region has 16 residues. V was pared by 4 bases and J by 5 bases, with 9 bases of the junction left unmatched. Looked up from germline, CDR1 is LNHDA and CDR2 is SQIVND (reference sequence). This CDR3 reads CASSRDLAGLDNEQFF. For the CDR3, the DNA is TGTGCCAGTAGTAGGGATCTAGCGGGATTGGACAATGAGCAGTTCTTC. Combining the CDR3 with reference TRBV19 and TRBJ2-1 gives the whole variable domain DGGITQSPKYLFRKEGQNVTLSCEQNLNHDAMYWYRQDPGQGLRLIYYSQIVNDFQKGDIAEGYSVSREKKESFPLTVTSAQKNPTAFYLCASSRDLAGLDNEQFFGPGTRLTVL.

The rearrangement uses TRBV27 and TRBJ2-2; D is perhaps TRBD1 or TRBD2 (7 bases each). This CDR3 is built from 16 residues. V lost 7 bases and J 4 bases, leaving 19 bases between the germline ends. Germline CDR1 MNHEY, CDR2 SMNVEV (reference sequence). The CDR3 loop reads CASTSGGHRGTGELFF. CDR3 nucleotide sequence: TGTGCCAGCACCTCCGGGGGGCACAGGGGCACCGGGGAGCTGTTTTTT.

The rearrangement uses TRBV6-1 and TRBJ2-1; D might be TRBD1 (5 bases). The V gene's germline CDR1 is MNHNS and CDR2 SASEGT. With 11 bases removed from V and 0 bases from J, the gap between germline ends came to 17 bases. This CDR3 is 15 amino acids long. CDR3 coding DNA: TGTGCCGTCAACCAACAGGTGAACTCCTACAATGAGCAGTTCTTC. Translation: CAVNQQVNSYNEQFF.

The V gene is TRBV6-1, the J gene TRBJ1-2; the D gene is possibly TRBD1 (5 bases). V was trimmed by 2 bases and J by 8 bases, leaving 15 bases between them. Looked up from germline, CDR1 is MNHNS and CDR2 is SASEGT. The CDR3 runs to 14 residues. The CDR3 spells CASSEQGRGGGYTF. The DNA for the CDR3 is TGTGCCAGCAGTGAACAGGGTCGCGGGGGAGGCTACACCTTC.

The chain combines TRBV6-5 with TRBJ2-3; maybe TRBD1 (5 bases). The CDR3 covers 16 residues. Deletions cut 2 bases from V and 0 bases from J, with 12 bases between. The germline gives CDR1 MNHEY, CDR2 SVGAGI. The CDR3 DNA reads TGTGCCAGCAGTTACGGGGCTTCCGCGAGCACAGATACGCAGTATTTT. This codes for CASSYGASASTDTQYF.

The gene calls are TRBV5-1 and TRBJ2-1, with unresolved D. CDR3 size: 16 residues. Trimming took 3 bases from V and 0 from J, leaving 13 bases between them. Germline V gene data show CDR1 as SGHRS and CDR2 as YFSETQ. The CDR3 nucleotides read TGCGCCAGCAGCTCGTCCTTTCGTAACTCCTACAATGAGCAGTTCTTC. Translation gives CASSSSFRNSYNEQFF.

V is TRBV19 and J is TRBJ2-1; D possibly corresponds to TRBD2 (7 bases). CDR1 and CDR2 from the germline V gene are LNHDA and SQIVND (reference sequence). The V end lost 7 bases, the J end lost 9 bases, and 19 bases lay between the germline ends. This CDR3 has 14 amino acids. Here the CDR3 reads CASNTIGGVGEQFF. As DNA, the CDR3 is TGTGCCAGTAACACTATAGGGGGGGTAGGTGAGCAGTTCTTC. Using reference TRBV19 and TRBJ2-1 for the parts outside the CDR3, the full variable domain is DGGITQSPKYLFRKEGQNVTLSCEQNLNHDAMYWYRQDPGQGLRLIYYSQIVNDFQKGDIAEGYSVSREKKESFPLTVTSAQKNPTAFYLCASNTIGGVGEQFFGPGTRLTVL.

The chain uses TRBV14 and TRBJ2-5; TRBD2 aligns across 9 bases. Trimming took 0 bases from V and 5 from J; bases not matched to a gene: 10. This CDR3 is built from 17 residues. Germline CDR1 SGHDN, CDR2 FVKESK. The CDR3 here is CASSQERAGGYRETQYF. The CDR3 DNA reads as TGTGCCAGCAGCCAAGAAAGAGCGGGGGGATATCGTGAGACCCAGTACTTC.

This chain links TRBV7-6 with TRBJ2-7; D is possibly TRBD1 or TRBD2 (5 bases each). This CDR3 contains 14 residues. Germline CDR1 is SGHVS and CDR2 is FNYEAQ. V was shortened by 4 bases and J by 4 bases, with 14 bases between the two germline ends. The DNA of the CDR3 is TGTGCCAGCAGCTCCCCTGGGACGGGATACGAGCAGTACTTC. This sequence encodes CASSSPGTGYEQYF.

This clone was seen a single time. The gene calls are TRBV2 and TRBJ2-7; TRBD1 matches at 8 bases. The CDR3 covers 14 residues. Per germline, CDR1 SNHLY and CDR2 FYNNEI. Unmatched junction bases numbered 9, after V lost 8 bases and J lost 3 bases. This chain's CDR3 is CASGRDRSLYEQYF. The CDR3 coding sequence is TGTGCCAGCGGGCGGGACAGGTCCCTCTACGAGCAGTACTTC.

J is TRBJ1-3 and V is TRBV6-6; D is undetermined. The CDR3 totals 14 residues. Trimming took off 6 bases at V and 0 bases at J, with 9 bases between the two ends. The germline V gene encodes CDR1 MNHNY and CDR2 SVGAGI (reference sequence). The CDR3 DNA follows: TGTGCCAGCAGCTCCGGGTTCTCTGGAAACACCATATATTTT. Amino acids: CASSSGFSGNTIYF.

The chain couples TRBV19 to TRBJ2-1, with 8 bases that match TRBD2. CDR1 LNHDA and CDR2 SQIVND come from the germline V gene (reference sequence). The CDR3 is 13 residues long. With 6 bases clipped from V and 6 bases from J, the junction kept 4 bases outside the gene matches. The CDR3 sequence: CASRATSVNEQFF. The CDR3 DNA reads as TGTGCCAGTAGGGCGACTAGCGTCAATGAGCAGTTCTTC.